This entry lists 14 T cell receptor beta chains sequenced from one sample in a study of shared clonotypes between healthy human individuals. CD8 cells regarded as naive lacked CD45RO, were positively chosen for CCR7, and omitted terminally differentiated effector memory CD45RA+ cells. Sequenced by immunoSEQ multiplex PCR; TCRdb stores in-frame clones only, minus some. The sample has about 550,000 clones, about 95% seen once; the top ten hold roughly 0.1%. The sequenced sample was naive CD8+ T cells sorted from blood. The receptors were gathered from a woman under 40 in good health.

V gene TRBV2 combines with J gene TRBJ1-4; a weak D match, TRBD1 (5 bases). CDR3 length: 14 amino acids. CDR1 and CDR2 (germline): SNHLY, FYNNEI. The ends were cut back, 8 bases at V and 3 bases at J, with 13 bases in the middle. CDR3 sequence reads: CASAGPGSNEKLFF. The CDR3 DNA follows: TGTGCCAGCGCGGGGCCAGGGTCTAATGAAAAACTGTTTTTT.

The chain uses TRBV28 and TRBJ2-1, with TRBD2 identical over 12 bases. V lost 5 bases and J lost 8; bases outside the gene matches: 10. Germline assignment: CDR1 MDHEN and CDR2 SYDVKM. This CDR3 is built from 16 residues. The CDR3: CASSTKLAGGPYEQFF. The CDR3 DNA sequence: TGTGCCAGCAGTACAAAACTAGCGGGAGGACCATATGAGCAGTTCTTC.

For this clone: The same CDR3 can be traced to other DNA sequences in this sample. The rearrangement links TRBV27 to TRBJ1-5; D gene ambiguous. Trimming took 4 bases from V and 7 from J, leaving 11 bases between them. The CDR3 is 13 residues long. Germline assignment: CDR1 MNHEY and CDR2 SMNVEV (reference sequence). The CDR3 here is CASSSGRRQPQHF. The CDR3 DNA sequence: TGTGCCAGCAGTTCAGGACGGCGGCAGCCCCAGCATTTT.

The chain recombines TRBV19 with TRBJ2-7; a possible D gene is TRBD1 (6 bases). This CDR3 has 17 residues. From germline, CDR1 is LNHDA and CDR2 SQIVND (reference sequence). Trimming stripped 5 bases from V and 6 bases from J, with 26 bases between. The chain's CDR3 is CASSSHSRIQGMVEQYF. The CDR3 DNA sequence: TGTGCCAGTAGTTCGCATAGCCGGATACAGGGTATGGTCGAGCAGTACTTC. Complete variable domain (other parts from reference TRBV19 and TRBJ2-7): DGGITQSPKYLFRKEGQNVTLSCEQNLNHDAMYWYRQDPGQGLRLIYYSQIVNDFQKGDIAEGYSVSREKKESFPLTVTSAQKNPTAFYLCASSSHSRIQGMVEQYFGPGTRLTVT.

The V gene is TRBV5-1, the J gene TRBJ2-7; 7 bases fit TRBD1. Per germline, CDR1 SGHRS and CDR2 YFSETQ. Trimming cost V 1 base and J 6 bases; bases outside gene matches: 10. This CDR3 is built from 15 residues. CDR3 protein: CASSLSRQGVSEQYF. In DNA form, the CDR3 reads TGCGCCAGCAGCTTGTCACGGCAGGGGGTTAGCGAGCAGTACTTC.

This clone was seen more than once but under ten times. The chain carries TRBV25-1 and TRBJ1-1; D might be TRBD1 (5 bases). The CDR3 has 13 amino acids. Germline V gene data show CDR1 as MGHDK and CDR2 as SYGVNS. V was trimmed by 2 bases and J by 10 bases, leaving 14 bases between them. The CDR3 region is CASSELGDSGAFF. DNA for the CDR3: TGTGCCAGCAGTGAACTAGGAGACAGCGGAGCTTTCTTT.

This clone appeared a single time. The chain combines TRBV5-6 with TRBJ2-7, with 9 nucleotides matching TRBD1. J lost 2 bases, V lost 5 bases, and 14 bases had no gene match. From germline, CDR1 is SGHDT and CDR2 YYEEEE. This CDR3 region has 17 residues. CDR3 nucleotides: TGTGCCAGCAGTTACCCCACCGGGACAGGGATAACCTACGAGCAGTACTTC. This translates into CASSYPTGTGITYEQYF.

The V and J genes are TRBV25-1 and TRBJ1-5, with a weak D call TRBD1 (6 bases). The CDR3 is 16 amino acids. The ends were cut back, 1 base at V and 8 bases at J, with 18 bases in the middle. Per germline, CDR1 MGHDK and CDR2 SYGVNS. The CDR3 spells CASSESTGSYQEPQHF. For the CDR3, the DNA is TGTGCCAGCAGTGAATCCACAGGGTCTTATCAAGAGCCCCAGCATTTT.

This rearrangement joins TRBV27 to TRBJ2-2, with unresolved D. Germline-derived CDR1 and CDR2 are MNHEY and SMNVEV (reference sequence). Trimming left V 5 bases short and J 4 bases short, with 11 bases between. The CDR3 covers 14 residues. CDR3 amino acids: CASSTIQSTGELFF. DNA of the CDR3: TGTGCCAGCAGTACAATCCAGAGCACCGGGGAGCTGTTTTTT.

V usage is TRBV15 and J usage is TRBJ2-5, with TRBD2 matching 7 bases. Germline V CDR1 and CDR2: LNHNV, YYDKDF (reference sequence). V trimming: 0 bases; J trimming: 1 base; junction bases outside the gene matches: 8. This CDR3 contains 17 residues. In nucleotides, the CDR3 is TGTGCCACCAGCAGAGATGGAGGCGGGAGATTCCAAGAGACCCAGTACTTC. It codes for CATSRDGGGRFQETQYF.

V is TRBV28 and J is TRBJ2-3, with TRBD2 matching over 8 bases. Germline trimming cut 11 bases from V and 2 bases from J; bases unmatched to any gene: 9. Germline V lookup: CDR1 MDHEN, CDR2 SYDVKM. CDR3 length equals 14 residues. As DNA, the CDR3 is TGTGCCGGATCCCCACTAGCGGACACAGATACGCAGTATTTT. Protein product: CAGSPLADTDTQYF.

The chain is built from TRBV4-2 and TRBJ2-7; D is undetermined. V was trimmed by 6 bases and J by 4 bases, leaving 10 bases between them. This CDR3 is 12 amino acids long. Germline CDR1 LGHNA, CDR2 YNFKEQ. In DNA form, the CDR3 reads TGTGCCAGCAGACAATCCTCTTACGAGCAGTACTTC. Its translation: CASRQSSYEQYF.

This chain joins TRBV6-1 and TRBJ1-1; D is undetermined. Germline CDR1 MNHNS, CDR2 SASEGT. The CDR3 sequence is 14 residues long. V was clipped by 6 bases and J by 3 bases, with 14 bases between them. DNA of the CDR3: TGTGCCAGCAGGCGGGAAGAGTTGGACACTGAAGCTTTCTTT. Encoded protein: CASRREELDTEAFF.

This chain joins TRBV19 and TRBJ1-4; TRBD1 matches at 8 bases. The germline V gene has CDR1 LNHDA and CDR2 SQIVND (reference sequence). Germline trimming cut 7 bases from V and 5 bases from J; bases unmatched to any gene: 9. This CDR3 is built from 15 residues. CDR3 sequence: CASNGWTGLNEKLFF. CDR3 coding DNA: TGTGCCAGTAATGGCTGGACAGGGCTCAATGAAAAACTGTTTTTT.